This TCR beta chain was identified during a study of shared clonotypes between healthy human individuals. The CDR3 has 16 residues. CDR1 SGHRS and CDR2 YFSETQ come from the germline V gene. Trimming took off 0 bases at V and 1 base at J, with 13 bases between the two ends. Data came from immunoSEQ multiplex PCR; TCRdb stores just in-frame clones and leaves some out. The repertoire includes about 1.1 million clones, 60% to 80% of them detected once, and roughly 0.9% sits in the top ten. What was sequenced was memory CD4+ T cells from PBMCs. Subset defined: CD45RA-negative fraction. The V call is TRBV5-1, the J call TRBJ1-1; D gene unclear. This receptor was identified in a man between 18 and 35 years old in good health. Some clones in this sample may be carry-over from other donors' samples. CDR3 loop: CASSLAGRSPNTEAFF. The CDR3 coding sequence is TGCGCCAGCAGCTTGGCCGGTCGGAGTCCGAACACTGAAGCTTTCTTT.